The 19 T cell receptor beta chains listed next were all sequenced from one sample in a study of early stage breast cancer tumors listed by TCRdb under 2017. The protocol used for the library was the immunoSEQ multiplex PCR assay. The table was pulled from immuneACCESS by TCRdb, which kept in-frame rearrangements only. Such tables lose some clones; where checked, under half of the loss comes from unresolved V genes, and the rest has no known cause. The sample profile shows 8,500 to 10,000 clones; 78% of them were found once. Clones ranked in the top ten supply 7% to 9.5% of the sample. Sequencing was carried out using normal breast tissue next to the tumor. The receptors were gathered from a person in their forties with breast cancer.

By sample fraction, this clone is large. The chain carries TRBV4-2 and TRBJ2-4; a possible D gene is TRBD1 (5 bases). Trimming took 0 bases from V and 0 from J, leaving 9 bases between them. The CDR3 totals 16 residues. Germline values: CDR1 LGHNA, CDR2 YNFKEQ. The CDR3: CASSQDDSLAKNIQYF. The CDR3 region has the DNA TGTGCCAGCAGCCAAGATGACAGCCTAGCCAAAAACATTCAGTACTTC.

The rearrangement joins TRBV7-2 to TRBJ2-2, with D perhaps TRBD1 (5 bases). CDR3 length equals 15 residues. Germline loops: CDR1 SGHTA, CDR2 FQGNSA. V was trimmed by 6 bases and J by 6 bases, leaving 17 bases between them. The CDR3 nucleotides read TGTGCCAGCAGTCGCCAGTCCAGGGTAGCCGGGGAGCTGTTTTTT. Its translation is CASSRQSRVAGELFF.

The chain joins TRBV6-5 to TRBJ1-1; TRBD1 might be the D (5 bases). Trimming removed 4 bases at V and 1 base at J, with 10 bases between. This CDR3 is built from 14 residues. Germline V CDR1 and CDR2: MNHEY, SVGAGI. CDR3 in DNA: TGTGCCAGCAGTTTCGGGACGGGGAACACTGAAGCTTTCTTT. Translating it yields CASSFGTGNTEAFF.

V is TRBV11-3 and J is TRBJ2-2; possible D gene TRBD1, 5 bases. Trimming removed 2 bases from V and 1 base from J, with 11 bases in between. Germline CDR1 and CDR2: SGHNT and YENEEA. The CDR3 extends over 16 amino acids. The CDR3 loop reads CASSLSRRENTGELFF. CDR3 sequence (DNA): TGTGCCAGCAGCTTAAGCCGCAGGGAGAACACCGGGGAGCTGTTTTTT.

The rearrangement links TRBV5-1 to TRBJ2-1; 7 nucleotides match TRBD2. V was clipped by 3 bases and J by 3 bases; unmatched bases: 12. The CDR3 length is 17 residues. Germline lookup yields CDR1 SGHRS and CDR2 YFSETQ. The CDR3 DNA is TGCGCCAGCAGCTCCCCCCGGATAGGCGGGAGCTACAATGAGCAGTTCTTC. Residues: CASSSPRIGGSYNEQFF.

The V and J genes are TRBV5-4 and TRBJ2-7; possibly TRBD1 for D (6 bases). Germline V gene sequence: CDR1 SGHNT, CDR2 YYREEE (reference sequence). This CDR3 has 15 residues. Trimming took off 0 bases at V and 4 bases at J, with 14 bases between the two ends. DNA for the CDR3: TGTGCCAGCAGCTTGGGACCCCCAGGGGATTACGAGCAGTACTTC. Translating gives CASSLGPPGDYEQYF.

This chain joins TRBV6-5 and TRBJ1-2, with TRBD1 as a possible D gene (5 bases). The V end lost 5 bases, the J end lost 2 bases, and 15 bases lay between the germline ends. CDR1 is MNHEY, CDR2 SVGAGI, per germline. The CDR3 sequence is 15 residues long. CDR3 DNA sequence: TGTGCCAGCAGTCTTGTCGGGGCAGACAACTATGGCTACACCTTC. Its protein is CASSLVGADNYGYTF.

V and J are TRBV7-9 and TRBJ2-3, with 7 bases matching TRBD2. Germline CDR1 is SEHNR and CDR2 is FQNEAQ (reference sequence). The CDR3 has 18 amino acids. The V segment lost 5 bases and the J segment 2 bases; nucleotides outside the gene matches: 16. CDR3 coding DNA: TGTGCCAGCAGCCCCCCGGCCCAGCGGGGTCCTATCACAGATACGCAGTATTTT. Translated: CASSPPAQRGPITDTQYF.

In its sample, this clone was seen once. V usage is TRBV5-1 and J usage is TRBJ2-2; the D gene is possibly TRBD1 (5 bases). V was pared by 0 bases and J by 5 bases, with 11 bases between. The CDR3 loop spans 15 amino acids. Germline CDR1 and CDR2: SGHRS and YFSETQ. In DNA, the CDR3 is TGCGCCAGCAGCTTGGGGGCAGGGCCTACCGGGGAGCTGTTTTTT. Protein: CASSLGAGPTGELFF. Drawing the rest from reference TRBV5-1 and TRBJ2-2, the complete variable domain is KAGVTQTPRYLIKTRGQQVTLSCSPISGHRSVSWYQQTPGQGLQFLFEYFSETQRNKGNFPGRFSGRQFSNSRSEMNVSTLELGDSALYLCASSLGAGPTGELFFGEGSRLTVL.

J is TRBJ1-1 and V is TRBV7-9; 7 positions agree with TRBD1. Trimming at V came to 5 bases and at J to 0 bases, leaving 6 bases not matched to a gene. The CDR3 consists of 15 residues. Germline lookup yields CDR1 SEHNR and CDR2 FQNEAQ (reference sequence). For the CDR3, the DNA is TGTGCCAGCAGCCGTGGGACAGTGATGAACACTGAAGCTTTCTTT. This encodes CASSRGTVMNTEAFF.

V usage is TRBV30 and J usage is TRBJ1-2; D might be TRBD1 (6 bases). V was trimmed by 3 bases and J by 6 bases, leaving 20 bases between them. The CDR3 length is 15 residues. CDR1 GTSNPN and CDR2 SVGIG come from the germline V gene (reference sequence). Here the CDR3 DNA reads TGTGCCTGGAGCTCCTGGACAGCGGGGGGGCATGGCTACACCTTC. This sequence encodes CAWSSWTAGGHGYTF.

There are a few counts of this clone. V and J are TRBV2 and TRBJ1-2; possibly TRBD1 for D (5 bases). Trimming removed 4 bases at V and 4 bases at J, with 13 bases between. Per germline, CDR1 SNHLY and CDR2 FYNNEI. The CDR3 runs 14 residues. The CDR3 is CASSGSGRSYGYTF. CDR3 DNA: TGTGCCAGCAGTGGGTCGGGGCGGAGCTATGGCTACACCTTC.

The chain recombines TRBV13 with TRBJ2-7; 13 bases are a match to TRBD2. The CDR3 has 16 residues. Germline V gene lookup returns CDR1 PRHDT and CDR2 FYEKMQ (reference sequence). Germline trimming cut 5 bases from V and 5 bases from J; bases unmatched to any gene: 9. The CDR3 protein is CASSLRTSGSIDEQYF. The CDR3 DNA sequence: TGTGCCAGCAGCCTCCGGACTAGCGGGAGTATTGACGAGCAGTACTTC.

The rearrangement uses TRBV11-1 and TRBJ2-5; 9 bases line up with TRBD2. CDR3 length: 17 residues. Losses at the gene ends were 5 bases for V and 4 bases for J; bases not matched to a gene: 14. CDR1 and CDR2 from the germline V gene are SGHAT and FQDESV (reference sequence). This CDR3 reads CASSPPTSGSARETQYF. The CDR3 bases are TGTGCCAGCAGCCCCCCGACTAGCGGATCTGCCCGAGAGACCCAGTACTTC.

This clone was observed a few times. The chain carries TRBV4-1 and TRBJ2-7; tentatively, D is TRBD2 (6 bases). The CDR3 length is 14 residues. Per germline, CDR1 MGHRA and CDR2 YSYEKL. Trimming shortened V by 1 base and J by 3 bases, and 10 bases separated the two germline ends. CDR3 nucleotides: TGCGCCAGCAGCCAAGCTGAGACTAGCTACGAGCAGTACTTC. Protein product: CASSQAETSYEQYF.

The chain uses TRBV30 and TRBJ1-6; possibly TRBD1 for D (5 bases). Germline V gene sequence: CDR1 GTSNPN, CDR2 SVGIG (reference sequence). CDR3 size: 12 residues. Trimming removed 3 bases from V and 8 bases from J, with 8 bases in between. The CDR3 is CAWSMGDSPLHF. In DNA form, the CDR3 reads TGTGCCTGGAGCATGGGGGATTCACCCCTCCACTTT.

The genes are TRBV5-6 and TRBJ2-7; D possibly corresponds to TRBD1 (5 bases). Trimming removed 4 bases at V and 5 bases at J, with 10 bases between. Germline values: CDR1 SGHDT, CDR2 YYEEEE. The CDR3 has 12 residues. The CDR3 DNA is TGTGCCAGCAGCACGACAGTCCACGAGCAGTACTTC. This sequence encodes CASSTTVHEQYF.

This clone was seen once. V gene TRBV10-1 combines with J gene TRBJ2-7, with 7 bases that match TRBD1. Looked up from germline, CDR1 is WNHNN and CDR2 is SYGVQD (reference sequence). J was trimmed by 0 bases and V by 6 bases; bases with no gene match: 8. This CDR3 comprises 15 residues. The CDR3 DNA reads as TGCGCCAGCAGCCAACAGGGGTCTAGCTCCTACGAGCAGTACTTC. Its protein product is CASSQQGSSSYEQYF.

The chain has TRBV4-2 and TRBJ2-1; D is undetermined. This CDR3 is built from 14 residues. Looked up from germline, CDR1 is LGHNA and CDR2 is YNFKEQ. V was trimmed by 1 base and J by 8 bases, leaving 12 bases between them. CDR3 amino acids: CASSQVSAGHEQFF. CDR3 in DNA: TGTGCCAGCAGCCAAGTTTCAGCCGGTCATGAGCAGTTCTTC.